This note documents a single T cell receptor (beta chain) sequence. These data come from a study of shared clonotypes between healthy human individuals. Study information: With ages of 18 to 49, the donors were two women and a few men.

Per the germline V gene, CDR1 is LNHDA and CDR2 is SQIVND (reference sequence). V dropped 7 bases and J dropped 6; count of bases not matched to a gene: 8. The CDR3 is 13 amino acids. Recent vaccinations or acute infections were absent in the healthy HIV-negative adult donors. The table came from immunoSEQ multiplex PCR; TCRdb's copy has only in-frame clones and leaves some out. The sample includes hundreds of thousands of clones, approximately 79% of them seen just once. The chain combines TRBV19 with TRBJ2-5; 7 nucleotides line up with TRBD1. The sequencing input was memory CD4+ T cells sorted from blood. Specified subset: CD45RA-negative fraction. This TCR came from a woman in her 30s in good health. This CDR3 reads CASTPRGQKTQYF. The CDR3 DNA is TGTGCCAGTACCCCAAGGGGGCAAAAGACCCAGTACTTC.